This T cell receptor (beta chain) appears in the sequencing data of a study of T cell responses to AZD1222 COVID-19 vaccine. Assay: immunoSEQ multiplex PCR; the TCRdb copy retains only in-frame clones and omits some. Found here are about 100,000 clones, nearly 95% of them singletons; the top ten hold more than 1.5%. Germline V CDR1 and CDR2: DFQATT, SNEGSKA (reference sequence). The CDR3 extends over 14 amino acids. The ends were cut back, 3 bases at V and 3 bases at J, with 12 bases in the middle. The source was peripheral blood, collected on day 0 of AZD1222 vaccination. This chain connects TRBV20-1 to TRBJ1-5; tentative D call: TRBD1 (6 bases). This TCR was sampled from an adult in good health. This chain's CDR3 is CSASPQGNNQPQHF. The CDR3 nucleotides are TGCAGTGCTAGTCCTCAGGGGAACAATCAGCCCCAGCATTTT.